This is a list of T cell receptor beta chains from one sample in a study of OX40 agonist ivuxolimab in advanced cancers. Here immunoSEQ multiplex PCR was the method, and the copy in TCRdb shows in-frame clones only, minus some. In the table there are more than 60,000 clones, 85% to 90% of which are singletons. The sample consisted of CD4+ or CD8+ T cells sorted from blood, taken in a trial of the OX40 agonist ivuxolimab. These receptors came from an adult with an advanced solid tumor such as melanoma, head and neck, liver or kidney cancer. Both conserved end residues are part of each CDR3. D genes are given only for firm matches. Size is omitted from some rows. Given values are once, few, many or a class for expanded clones.

>few|TRBJ1-1|-|TRBV30
TGTGCCTGGAGTGTAGCGGTGGACACTGAAGCTTTCTTT
CAWSVAVDTEAFF
>-|TRBJ2-1|TRBD2|TRBV10-1
TGCGCCAGCAACCCCGCGGGACTAGCGGGACGGGAGCAGTTCTTC
CASNPAGLAGREQFF
>once|TRBJ1-3|-|TRBV9
TGTGCCAGCAGCGTAGGTCCTCCAGGGGCGGGAAACACCATATATTTT
CASSVGPPGAGNTIYF
>-|TRBJ1-1|TRBD1|TRBV7-3
TGTGCCAGCAGCTTAGATGACAGGGGATCGACTGAAGCTTTCTTT
CASSLDDRGSTEAFF
>-|TRBJ2-7|TRBD1|TRBV7-9
TGTGCCAGCAGCTTGGGACAGGTCACCAACTACGAGCAGTACTTC
CASSLGQVTNYEQYF
>-|TRBJ2-7|-|TRBV9
TGTGCCAGCAGCTCCCGACCCCGGGTCCTTAGTCCCTACGAGCAGTACTTC
CASSSRPRVLSPYEQYF
>-|TRBJ1-2|-|TRBV5-4
TGTGCCAGCAGCCCGGGCGGAGAGGGCAGGCGTTACTATGGCTACACCTTC
CASSPGGEGRRYYGYTF
>-|TRBJ2-2|TRBD1|TRBV4-3
TGCGCCAGCAGCACATACAGGGGTCGCGGGGAGCTGTTTTTT
CASSTYRGRGELFF
>-|TRBJ2-7|TRBD2|TRBV2
TGTGCCAGCAGTGCCCCCCGGAGCGGGAATATAGCCTACGAGCAGTACTTC
CASSAPRSGNIAYEQYF
>-|TRBJ1-2|-|TRBV19
TGTGCCAGTAGTATTGTTAAGAGCGACTATGGCTACACCTTC
CASSIVKSDYGYTF
>-|TRBJ2-1|-|TRBV7-2
TGTGCCAGCAGCGGGTACCACAATGAGCAGTTCTTC
CASSGYHNEQFF
>-|TRBJ2-5|-|TRBV27
TGTGCCAGCAGTTTGTCGACAGGAGGTCAAGAGACCCAGTACTTC
CASSLSTGGQETQYF
>-|TRBJ1-4|TRBD1|TRBV5-1
TGCGCCAGCAGCTTGATGGGACAGGGGGCGCAAGAAAAACTGTTTTTT
CASSLMGQGAQEKLFF
>-|TRBJ2-7|-|TRBV4-2
TGTGCCAGCAGCTTCGCAGAAGAGCAGTACTTC
CASSFAEEQYF
>-|TRBJ1-2|-|TRBV29-1
TGCAGCGTTGAAGTCCTAAACAGCCTGGCTTATGGCTACACCTTC
CSVEVLNSLAYGYTF
>once|TRBJ2-3|TRBD2|TRBV7-9
TGTGCCAGCAGCCGTCGACTAGCGGAACCCACAGATACGCAGTATTTT
CASSRRLAEPTDTQYF
>-|TRBJ1-1|-|TRBV18
TGTGCCAGCTCGCCCACAGGAATTAACACTGAAGCTTTCTTT
CASSPTGINTEAFF
>-|TRBJ1-4|TRBD1|TRBV6-6
TGTGCCAGCAGTTCAGGGGGGGAGGGAAAACTGTTTTTT
CASSSGGEGKLFF
>-|TRBJ2-7|-|TRBV13
TGTGCCAGCAGCTCCGTTCCATACGAGCAGTACTTC
CASSSVPYEQYF
>-|TRBJ2-7|-|TRBV28
TGTGCCAGCAGCCCGACCTCAGGGTCCGAGCAGTACTTC
CASSPTSGSEQYF
>-|TRBJ2-7|-|TRBV25-1
TGTGCCAGCAGTGAATCACAGTACCCCTACGAGCAGTACTTC
CASSESQYPYEQYF